One and the same sample provided the 14 T cell receptor beta chains below, sequenced in a study of blood T cell repertoires in COVID-19 (dated by TCRdb to the early 2020s). Libraries were constructed by the immunoSEQ multiplex PCR assay. In its TCRdb copy, this immuneACCESS table keeps in-frame sequences only and misses some clones. Where compared with another copy, unresolved V genes explain less than half of these, and the others have no known cause. A total of over 120,000 clones appear in this sample, roughly 90% of them only once. Of the sample, over 0.85% falls within the top ten clones. Sequenced material: peripheral blood. The receptor set was obtained from a woman aged 50 to 65 with acute or convalescent COVID-19.

This clone was counted between two and nine times. This CDR3 is also generated by other DNA sequences in the sample. This chain links TRBV19 with TRBJ1-1, with 7 nucleotides matching TRBD1. Germline assignment: CDR1 LNHDA and CDR2 SQIVND (reference sequence). Unmatched junction bases numbered 6, after V lost 3 bases and J lost 5 bases. The length of the CDR3 is 14 residues. The CDR3 DNA follows: TGTGCCAGTAGTATGAGACAGGGAGGTACTGAAGCTTTCTTT. Translated: CASSMRQGGTEAFF.

V and J are TRBV30 and TRBJ2-3; 15 bases fit TRBD2. The CDR3 runs to 14 residues. The V and J ends lost 8 bases and 5 bases, in that order; junction bases with no gene match: 5. Looked up from germline, CDR1 is GTSNPN and CDR2 is SVGIG (reference sequence). The CDR3 protein is CARTSGGAVDTQYF. The CDR3 coding sequence is TGTGCCCGGACTAGCGGGGGGGCAGTAGATACGCAGTATTTT. The full variable domain, completed using reference TRBV30 and TRBJ2-3, is SQTIHQWPATLVQPVGSPLSLECTVEGTSNPNLYWYRQAAGRGLQLLFYSVGIGQISSEVPQNLSASRPQDRQFILSSKKLLLSDSGFYLCARTSGGAVDTQYFGPGTRLTVL.

The chain couples TRBV9 to TRBJ2-2; D is unresolved. The CDR3 is 15 residues long. Germline V gene data show CDR1 as SGDLS and CDR2 as YYNGEE. V was trimmed by 3 bases and J by 1 base, leaving 10 bases between them. The CDR3 region has the DNA TGTGCCAGCAGCGCTAGGATTAAGAACACCGGGGAGCTGTTTTTT. Translating it yields CASSARIKNTGELFF.

A single count supports this clone. The V and J genes are TRBV6-6 and TRBJ1-1; tentative D call: TRBD1 (6 bases). This CDR3 is built from 12 residues. Trimming took off 2 bases at V and 8 bases at J, with 9 bases between the two ends. Germline CDR1 and CDR2: MNHNY and SVGAGI (reference sequence). The CDR3 loop reads CASSYSGGEAFF. CDR3 DNA sequence: TGTGCCAGCAGTTACAGTGGGGGCGAAGCTTTCTTT.

The chain has TRBV28 and TRBJ2-3, with 12 bases fitting TRBD2. This CDR3 comprises 16 residues. Germline V gives CDR1 MDHEN, CDR2 SYDVKM. V dropped 5 bases and J dropped 5; count of bases not matched to a gene: 8. This CDR3 reads CASSPRTTSGGDTQYF. CDR3 DNA: TGTGCCAGCAGTCCCCGGACGACTAGCGGGGGAGATACGCAGTATTTT.

V is TRBV18 and J is TRBJ2-3; D may be TRBD1 (6 bases). CDR3 length: 16 amino acids. Germline lookup yields CDR1 KGHSH and CDR2 LQKENI. Trimming cost V 4 bases and J 8 bases, with 22 bases left between them. CDR3 residues: CASSLSFNRDIATQYF. CDR3 in DNA: TGTGCCAGCTCACTTTCCTTCAACAGGGATATTGCTACGCAGTATTTT.

The chain combines TRBV7-3 with TRBJ2-1, with 14 bases lining up with TRBD2. Germline trimming cut 2 bases from V and 7 bases from J; bases unmatched to any gene: 7. Germline-derived CDR1 and CDR2 are SGHTA and FQGTGA. The length of the CDR3 is 17 residues. The CDR3 sequence: CASSLLTSGRVSNEQFF. For the CDR3, the DNA is TGTGCCAGCAGCTTATTGACTAGCGGGAGGGTATCAAATGAGCAGTTCTTC.

The V gene is TRBV7-9, the J gene TRBJ1-6, with 11 bases matching TRBD1. The CDR3 is made up of 16 amino acids. V shed 5 bases, J shed 10 bases, and the junction held 10 bases outside the gene matches. Germline CDR1 and CDR2: SEHNR and FQNEAQ (reference sequence). The chain's CDR3 is CASSEGQGGFSSPLHF. DNA of the CDR3: TGTGCCAGCAGCGAGGGACAGGGGGGATTCAGCTCACCCCTCCACTTT.

The chain has TRBV5-1 and TRBJ2-5; 7 bases align to TRBD1. The CDR3 is 16 residues long. Trimming cost V 5 bases and J 1 base; bases outside gene matches: 11. CDR1 is SGHRS, CDR2 YFSETQ, per germline. CDR3: CASRSGQAIIQETQYF. The CDR3 nucleotides read TGCGCCAGCAGATCTGGACAGGCCATAATCCAAGAGACCCAGTACTTC.

V usage is TRBV11-3 and J usage is TRBJ2-2; D is unclear. The CDR3 totals 14 residues. CDR1 and CDR2 (germline): SGHNT, YENEEA. Trimming took off 1 base at V and 2 bases at J, with 5 bases between the two ends. The CDR3 sequence is CASSLGRNTGELFF. CDR3 nucleotide sequence: TGTGCCAGCAGCTTAGGTAGAAACACCGGGGAGCTGTTTTTT.

This rearrangement joins TRBV7-2 to TRBJ1-2; D is uncertain. Trimming left V 5 bases short and J 6 bases short, with 10 bases between. Germline CDR1 is SGHTA and CDR2 is FQGNSA. This CDR3 has 12 amino acids. CDR3 bases: TGTGCCAGCAGCCCCACGACTGATGGCTACACCTTC. The encoded protein is CASSPTTDGYTF.

This chain joins TRBV28 and TRBJ1-4; 12 bases fit TRBD1. Trimming at V came to 5 bases and at J to 4 bases, leaving 11 bases not matched to a gene. CDR3 size: 18 residues. Germline values: CDR1 MDHEN, CDR2 SYDVKM. CDR3 sequence reads: CASSPGQGAYFSNEKLFF. The CDR3 DNA reads TGTGCCAGCAGTCCGGGACAGGGGGCTTATTTTAGTAATGAAAAACTGTTTTTT.

This clone was counted a single time. The junction departs from germline at one end; a sequencing error may be responsible. The chain has TRBV2 and TRBJ2-7; no firm D call. The CDR3 runs to 13 residues. Germline V lookup: CDR1 SNHLY, CDR2 FYNNEI. In DNA form, the CDR3 reads TGTGCCTCGTGCGGTTCCTCCTCCTCCGAGCAGTACTTC. This codes for CASCGSSSSEQYF.

The chain employs TRBV30 and TRBJ1-3; D ambiguous. The CDR3 has 14 amino acids. V was clipped by 4 bases and J by 0 bases, with 10 bases between them. CDR1 GTSNPN and CDR2 SVGIG come from the germline V gene (reference sequence). CDR3 amino acids: CAWKRTVSGNTIYF. In nucleotides, the CDR3 is TGTGCCTGGAAAAGAACAGTCTCTGGAAACACCATATATTTT.